These T cell receptor beta chains were read from a single sample in a study of blood T cell repertoires in COVID-19. The repertoire was sequenced with immunoSEQ multiplex PCR; TCRdb's copy has only in-frame clones and lacks some. The sample includes roughly 90,000 clones, approximately 85% of them seen just once. The source material was peripheral blood. These receptor sequences come from a woman over 75 with COVID-19, enrolled during active disease. Each CDR3 is given with its conserved first and last residue. The order of the fields is J gene, clone size, V gene, D gene, CDR3 protein, CDR3 DNA. The D gene is left open where the match is weak. Rows may omit the clone size; those that give it use once, few, many or a size class.

>TRBJ2-1|NA|TRBV11-2|NA
CASSLEAVVASSYNEQFF
TGTGCCAGCAGCTTAGAGGCCGTGGTGGCCAGCTCCTACAATGAGCAGTTCTTC
>TRBJ2-1|NA|TRBV11-3|TRBD2
CASSRGGNEQFF
TGTGCCAGCAGCCGGGGGGGCAATGAGCAGTTCTTC
>TRBJ2-2|few|TRBV7-3|TRBD2
CASSSTSGGNSGELFF
TGTGCCAGCAGCTCAACGAGCGGGGGTAACTCCGGGGAGCTGTTTTTT
>TRBJ1-1|NA|TRBV4-3|NA
CASSQNTGMNTEAFF
TGCGCCAGCAGCCAAAATACAGGGATGAACACTGAAGCTTTCTTT
>TRBJ2-2|NA|TRBV28|TRBD1
CASSVPPGTGDTGELFF
TGTGCCAGCAGTGTACCTCCCGGGACAGGGGACACCGGGGAGCTGTTTTTT
>TRBJ2-7|NA|TRBV28|NA
CASSLVGHPQYF
TGTGCCAGCAGTTTAGTGGGACATCCGCAGTACTTC
>TRBJ2-1|NA|TRBV11-2|NA
CASSLTLSGEQFF
TGTGCCAGCAGCTTGACTTTATCTGGGGAGCAGTTCTTC
>TRBJ2-1|NA|TRBV30|TRBD2
CAWSYGSGGHNEQFF
TGTGCCTGGAGTTACGGCAGCGGGGGGCACAATGAGCAGTTCTTC
>TRBJ1-1|few|TRBV5-5|NA
CASSSGLSNTEAFF
TGTGCCAGCAGCTCGGGACTGTCGAACACTGAAGCTTTCTTT
>TRBJ2-1|NA|TRBV2|TRBD2
CASSESSGRTYNEQFF
TGTGCCAGCAGTGAATCTAGCGGGAGGACCTACAATGAGCAGTTCTTC
>TRBJ2-3|NA|TRBV6-8|NA
CASSYSICPGGTDTQYF
TGTGCCAGCAGTTACTCGATCTGTCCGGGGGGCACAGATACGCAGTATTTT
>TRBJ2-2|once|TRBV19|TRBD2
CASSIGPSGRFSGELFF
TGTGCCAGTAGTATTGGGCCTAGCGGGAGATTTTCCGGGGAGCTGTTTTTT
>TRBJ2-3|NA|TRBV29-1|NA
CSVESGEDTQYF
TGCAGCGTTGAATCGGGGGAAGATACGCAGTATTTT
>TRBJ2-1|few|TRBV27|NA
CASSLRGQYNEQFF
TGTGCCAGCAGTTTGCGGGGGCAGTACAATGAGCAGTTCTTC
>TRBJ2-3|NA|TRBV30|NA
CAWTLGGASTDTQYF
TGTGCCTGGACCCTAGGGGGGGCTTCCACAGATACGCAGTATTTT
>TRBJ1-5|NA|TRBV7-8|TRBD1
CASSLGTGGSGNQPQHF
TGTGCCAGCAGCTTAGGGACAGGGGGTTCTGGCAATCAGCCCCAGCATTTT
>TRBJ2-1|NA|TRBV9|NA
CASSPYTYNEQFF
TGTGCCAGCAGCCCATACACGTACAATGAGCAGTTCTTC
>TRBJ2-5|NA|TRBV28|NA
CASSSPYRQKETQYF
TGTGCCAGCAGTTCCCCCTACAGACAGAAAGAGACCCAGTACTTC
>TRBJ2-2|NA|TRBV5-1|TRBD2
CASRHGTSGRAGYGELFF
TGCGCCAGCAGGCACGGGACTAGCGGGAGGGCCGGATACGGGGAGCTGTTTTTT
>TRBJ2-1|NA|TRBV10-2|NA
CASGRLRGRGNEQFF
TGCGCCAGCGGCCGCCTTAGGGGGAGGGGGAATGAGCAGTTCTTC
>TRBJ2-1|NA|TRBV5-1|TRBD2
CASSRGLAGANNEQFF
TGCGCCAGCAGCCGCGGACTAGCGGGGGCAAACAATGAGCAGTTCTTC
>TRBJ1-5|NA|TRBV19|TRBD1
CASIQAGTGLGQPQHF
TGTGCCAGTATTCAGGCCGGGACAGGGCTTGGTCAGCCCCAGCATTTT
>TRBJ2-3|NA|TRBV28|TRBD1
CASIAFRGTDTQYF
TGTGCCAGCATCGCGTTCAGGGGGACAGATACGCAGTATTTT
>TRBJ2-2|medium-sized|TRBV2|TRBD1
CASSADRGRGELFF
TGTGCCAGCAGTGCGGACAGGGGGCGAGGGGAGCTGTTTTTT
>TRBJ1-1|NA|TRBV28|NA
CASSLRGGLNTEAFF
TGTGCCAGCAGTTTAAGAGGAGGACTGAACACTGAAGCTTTCTTT
>TRBJ2-7|NA|TRBV5-1|TRBD1
CASSLPGGGQLYEQYF
TGCGCCAGCAGCTTACCAGGGGGTGGACAGCTTTACGAGCAGTACTTC
>TRBJ2-5|few|TRBV5-6|NA
CASSLGWRETQYF
TGTGCCAGCAGCTTGGGGTGGCGGGAGACCCAGTACTTC
>TRBJ1-2|NA|TRBV6-6|TRBD1
CASSYEGQGGGYTF
TGTGCCAGCAGTTACGAGGGACAGGGGGGAGGCTACACCTTC
>TRBJ1-1|NA|TRBV4-1|NA
CASSGPTVNTEAFF
TGCGCCAGCAGCGGGCCGACAGTGAACACTGAAGCTTTCTTT
>TRBJ2-3|NA|TRBV7-9|NA
CASSSSTDTQYF
TGTGCCAGCAGCTCTAGCACAGATACGCAGTATTTT
>TRBJ1-5|NA|TRBV6-5|NA
CASRDFPNQPQHF
TGTGCCAGCAGGGACTTCCCCAATCAGCCCCAGCATTTT
>TRBJ2-6|NA|TRBV11-3|NA
CASSLGPGANVLTF
TGTGCCAGCAGCCTGGGGCCTGGGGCCAACGTCCTGACTTTC
>TRBJ2-5|NA|TRBV5-6|NA
CASSLGGQGSLKTQYF
TGTGCCAGCAGCTTGGGTGGGCAGGGATCATTAAAGACCCAGTACTTC
>TRBJ2-7|NA|TRBV7-2|NA
CASSPGLSSYEQYF
TGTGCCAGCTCGCCGGGACTCAGCTCCTACGAGCAGTACTTC
>TRBJ1-1|NA|TRBV9|NA
CASSVQGSMNTEAFF
TGTGCCAGCAGCGTACAGGGTTCGATGAACACTGAAGCTTTCTTT
>TRBJ2-7|NA|TRBV29-1|TRBD2
CSVPGTSGSSYEQYF
TGCAGCGTTCCCGGGACTAGCGGGAGTAGTTACGAGCAGTACTTC